This T cell receptor (beta chain) was captured by sequencing in a study of T cell changes during pregnancy in multiple sclerosis. This table comes from immunoSEQ multiplex PCR, and its TCRdb copy is limited to in-frame clones, with some not included. There are fewer than 45,000 clones in the sample; 89% occur only once, and about 0.51% lies in the top ten. This clone has more than one count but fewer than ten. The germline V gene encodes CDR1 MNHNS and CDR2 SASEGT. This CDR3 has 15 amino acids. Trimming removed 3 bases from V and 2 bases from J; junction bases left unmatched: 4. The chain carries TRBV6-1 and TRBJ2-1; 7 bases fit TRBD1. This sequence was found in a female donor with multiple sclerosis, enrolled in a pregnancy study. The source was CD4+ T cells from peripheral blood mononuclear cells, collected in the first trimester of pregnancy. The CDR3 spells CASSDRQGAYNEQFF. In nucleotides, the CDR3 is TGTGCCAGCAGTGACAGACAGGGCGCCTACAATGAGCAGTTCTTC.